The T cell receptor (beta chain) described here comes from a study of tumor and adjacent non-tumor tissue in lung cancer (dated by TCRdb to about 2018). About the study as a whole: Of the cohort, over 9 patients had adenocarcinoma, 2 had squamous cell carcinoma and 1 had small cell lung cancer. The study compared bulk TCRbeta repertoires from lung tumor tissue and matched distant non-tumor lung tissue of over 13 lung cancer patients. The 15 or so patients were aged roughly 31 to 80 years, included some 10 men and 5 women, and had TNM stage I to III disease. Sequencing generated a total of some 130 million productive TCRbeta reads, averaging approximately 4 million reads per sample. For each patient, one tumor sample and one normal lung sample were taken, giving approximately 33 paired specimens that underwent TCRbeta CDR3 sequencing. General conclusions and limits of the study: TCR diversity (inverse Simpson) was significantly higher in tumor than in normal lung tissue (around 450 vs 160, P = 0.0075, Mann-Whitney U test). In normal lung, the top 100 clones accounted for a significantly larger cumulative share of the repertoire than in tumor tissue. Because peripheral blood was not sequenced, blood TCRbeta repertoires in the lung cancer patients of the study were not examined. The methods do not name the sequencing platform or mention unique molecular identifiers. Younger patients had significantly higher TCR diversity, and higher tumor TCR diversity was associated with shorter overall and disease-free survival. With only around 15 patients in the cohort, the authors noted that larger samples and more detailed clinical data are needed.

Bulk unsorted tissue served as the source for RNA extraction, and RNA quality was assessed using a NanoDrop ND-1000 and an Agilent 2100. Donors were newly diagnosed lung cancer patients admitted for thoracic surgery in China between August and November 2014, without prior chemotherapy. Anyone who had undergone radiotherapy or chemotherapy before, or who had another cancer at the same time, was left out of the study. Surgical tissue pieces of about 1-2 cm3 were preserved in RNAlater solution and stored at -80 °C until use. The method behind the library was multiplex PCR. TCRdb lists the instrument as Illumina HiSeq 2500. TCRbeta libraries were constructed through three rounds of nested PCR with primers (Table S4) according to protocols adapted from ARM-PCR. PCR products of 200-500 bp were gel-excised and purified with the QIAquick gel extraction kit before sequencing. In the authors' own workflow: Reads were cleaned using Trimmomatic, were merged into complete CDR3 sequences using FLASH, and were assigned to V(D)J germline segments using MiTCR. Clonal diversity was computed as the inverse Simpson's index with VDJtools. In-frame sequences without a premature stop codon were defined as productive reads. TCRdb itself trimmed the public reads at Q25 with fastp, ran MiXCR and retained productive beta chains. CDR3 protein sequences are deduplicated, and each keeps its most common genes and DNA. These V and J calls are TCRdb output, not the study's own analysis. The table for this sample lists over 100,000 distinct CDR3 sequences; roughly 80% of them were counted only once. Of the sample, around 37% falls within the top ten clones.

This clonotype was seen only a few times. The antigen this receptor binds is unknown. One end of the junction varies from germline; a read error may be responsible. CDR1 and CDR2 are drawn from the germline V gene: SGHNT, YENEEA. The CDR3 numbers 15 residues from cysteine through phenylalanine. The CDR3 DNA has 45 bases and is translated from base 1. The TCR was taken from a woman aged 60 to 75 with non-small cell lung cancer. The sample consisted of lung tumor tissue. Recombination connected TRBV11-3 to TRBJ1-1; the D gene cannot be named for sure. The DNA sequence reads TGTACCAGTAGCTTAGATTCGGGGAGAGGTACTGAAGCTTTCTTT. Its product reads: CTSSLDSGRGTEAFF.